This T cell receptor (beta chain) was observed in a study of CD8 T cells in ankylosing spondylitis. Study conclusions and caveats: Ankylosing spondylitis blood appeared to be characterized by a TCR beta motif of under 10 highly homologous variants. Earlier studies detected some motif variants in reactive arthritis synovial fluid and blood.

In this sample, this clonotype turned up a few times. Its target is unknown. Each TCR beta library was made by quantitative 5'-RACE that incorporated molecular barcodes. One entry per CDR3 protein results from TCRdb running MiXCR on the 5' RACE reads. Altogether fewer than 350,000 distinct CDR3 sequences are present, about 9.9% being singletons, with the ten largest covering 8% to 9.5%. V lost 10 bases, J lost 6 bases, and 18 bases lay in between. This CDR3 is built from 13 residues. Germline-derived CDR1 and CDR2 are SGHRS and YFSETQ. This clonotype was sampled from a female donor with ankylosing spondylitis or in good health (not recorded which). The gene calls are TRBV5-1 and TRBJ2-3; perhaps D is TRBD1 or TRBD2 (6 bases each). The specimen was blood, either unsorted or a sorted T cell fraction (not recorded which). CDR3 sequence (DNA): TGCGCCGGACGGGGGCCAACCGGGGATACGCAGTATTTT. Its protein is CAGRGPTGDTQYF.